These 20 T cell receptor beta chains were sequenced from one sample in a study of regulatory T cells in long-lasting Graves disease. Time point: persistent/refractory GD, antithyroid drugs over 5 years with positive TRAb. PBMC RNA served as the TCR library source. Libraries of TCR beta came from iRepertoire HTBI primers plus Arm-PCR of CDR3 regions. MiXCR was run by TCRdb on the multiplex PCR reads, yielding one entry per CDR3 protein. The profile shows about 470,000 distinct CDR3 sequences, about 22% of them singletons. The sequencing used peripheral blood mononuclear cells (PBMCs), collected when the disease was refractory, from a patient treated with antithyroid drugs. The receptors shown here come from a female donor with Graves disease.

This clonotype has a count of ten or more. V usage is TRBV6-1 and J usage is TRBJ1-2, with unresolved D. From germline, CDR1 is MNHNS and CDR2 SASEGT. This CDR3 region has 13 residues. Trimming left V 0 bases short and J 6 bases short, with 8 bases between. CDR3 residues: CASSEARDDGYTF. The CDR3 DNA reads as TGTGCCAGCAGTGAAGCCCGCGATGATGGCTACACCTTC.

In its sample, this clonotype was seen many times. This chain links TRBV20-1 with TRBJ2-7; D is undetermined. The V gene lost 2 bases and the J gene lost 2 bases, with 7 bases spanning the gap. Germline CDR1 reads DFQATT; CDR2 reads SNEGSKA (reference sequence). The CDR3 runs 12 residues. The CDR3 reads CSARSNPYEQYF. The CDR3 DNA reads TGCAGTGCTAGATCTAATCCCTACGAGCAGTACTTC.

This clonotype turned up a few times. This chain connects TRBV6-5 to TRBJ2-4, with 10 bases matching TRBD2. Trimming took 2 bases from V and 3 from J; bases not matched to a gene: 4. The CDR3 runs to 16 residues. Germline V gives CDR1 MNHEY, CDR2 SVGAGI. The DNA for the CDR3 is TGTGCCAGCAGTTACCCCCTAGCGGGAGTCAAAAACATTCAGTACTTC. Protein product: CASSYPLAGVKNIQYF.

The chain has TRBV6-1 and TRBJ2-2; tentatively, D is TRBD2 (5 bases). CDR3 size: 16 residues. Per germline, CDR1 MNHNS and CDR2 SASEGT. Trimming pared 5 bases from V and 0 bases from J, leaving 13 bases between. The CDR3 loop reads CASSPFAGSNTGELFF. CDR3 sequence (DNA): TGTGCCAGCAGTCCCTTCGCGGGTTCGAACACCGGGGAGCTGTTTTTT.

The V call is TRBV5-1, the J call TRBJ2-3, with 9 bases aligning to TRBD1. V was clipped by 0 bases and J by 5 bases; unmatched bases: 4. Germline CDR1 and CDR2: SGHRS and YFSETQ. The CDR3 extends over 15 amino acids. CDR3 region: CASSLVATGGDTQYF. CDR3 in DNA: TGCGCCAGCAGCTTGGTAGCGACAGGGGGAGATACGCAGTATTTT.

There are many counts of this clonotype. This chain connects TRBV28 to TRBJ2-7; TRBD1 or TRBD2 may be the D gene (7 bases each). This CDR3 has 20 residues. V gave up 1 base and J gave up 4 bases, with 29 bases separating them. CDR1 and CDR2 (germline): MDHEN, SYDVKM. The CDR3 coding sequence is TGTGCCAGCAGTTTATTAGTAGGCGGGGGCCAGGACAGGAAGTATTACGAGCAGTACTTC. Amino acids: CASSLLVGGGQDRKYYEQYF.

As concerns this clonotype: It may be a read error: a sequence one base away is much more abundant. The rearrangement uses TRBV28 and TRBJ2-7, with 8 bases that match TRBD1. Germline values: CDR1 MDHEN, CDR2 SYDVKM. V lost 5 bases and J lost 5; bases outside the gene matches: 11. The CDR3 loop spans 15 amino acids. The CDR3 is CASSKDRASTNEQYF. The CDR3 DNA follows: TGTGCCAGCAGTAAGGACAGGGCCTCTACCAACGAGCAGTACTTC.

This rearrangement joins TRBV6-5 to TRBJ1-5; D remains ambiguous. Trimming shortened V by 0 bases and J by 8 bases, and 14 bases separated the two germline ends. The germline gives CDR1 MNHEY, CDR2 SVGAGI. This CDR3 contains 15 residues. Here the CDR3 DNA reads TGTGCCAGCAGTTACTCTCGGACGGCCAGCGAGCCCCAGCATTTT. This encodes CASSYSRTASEPQHF.

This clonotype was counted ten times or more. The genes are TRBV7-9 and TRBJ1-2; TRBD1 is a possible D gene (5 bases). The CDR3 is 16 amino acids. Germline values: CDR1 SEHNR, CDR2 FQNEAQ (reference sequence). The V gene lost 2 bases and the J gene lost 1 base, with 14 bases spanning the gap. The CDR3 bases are TGTGCCAGCAGCTTAAGCGGCGGGGCTGTTAACTATGGCTACACCTTC. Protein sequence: CASSLSGGAVNYGYTF.

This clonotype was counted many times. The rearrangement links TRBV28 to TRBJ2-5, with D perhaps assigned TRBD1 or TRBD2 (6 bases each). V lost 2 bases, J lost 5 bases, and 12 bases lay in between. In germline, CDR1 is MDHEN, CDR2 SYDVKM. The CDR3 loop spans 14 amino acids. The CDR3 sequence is CASSLARGRETQYF. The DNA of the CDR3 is TGTGCCAGCAGTTTAGCAAGGGGGAGGGAGACCCAGTACTTC.

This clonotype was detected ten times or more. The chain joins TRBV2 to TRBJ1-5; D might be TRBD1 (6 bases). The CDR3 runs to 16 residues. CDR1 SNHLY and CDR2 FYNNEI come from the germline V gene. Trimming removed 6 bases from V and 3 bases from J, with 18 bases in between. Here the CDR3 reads CASRRGAQVHNQPQHF. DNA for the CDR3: TGTGCCAGCAGGAGGGGGGCGCAGGTCCACAATCAGCCCCAGCATTTT.

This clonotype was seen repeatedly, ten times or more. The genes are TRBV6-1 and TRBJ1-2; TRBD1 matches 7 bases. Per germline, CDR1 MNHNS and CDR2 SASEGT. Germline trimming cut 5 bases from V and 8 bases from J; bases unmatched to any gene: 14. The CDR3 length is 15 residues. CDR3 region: CASSQPSTGNSGYTF. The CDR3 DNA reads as TGTGCCAGCAGTCAGCCCTCGACAGGGAACTCGGGCTACACCTTC.

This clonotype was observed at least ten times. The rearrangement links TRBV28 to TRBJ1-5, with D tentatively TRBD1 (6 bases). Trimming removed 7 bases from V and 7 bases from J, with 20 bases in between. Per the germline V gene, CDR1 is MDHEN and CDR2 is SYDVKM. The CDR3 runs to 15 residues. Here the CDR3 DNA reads TGTGCCAGCACCGTCGTGGGGGGCTCGGGACAGCCCCAGCATTTT. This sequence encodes CASTVVGGSGQPQHF.

The CDR3 spells CASSEGTTENIQYF. Written as DNA, the CDR3 is TGCGCCAGCAGCGAAGGGACGACAGAAAACATTCAGTACTTC. J is TRBJ2-4 and V is TRBV5-1; the D gene could be TRBD1 or TRBD2 (5 bases each). The ends were cut back, 4 bases at V and 5 bases at J, with 13 bases in the middle. CDR1 is SGHRS and CDR2 is YFSETQ in the germline V gene. The CDR3 sequence is 14 residues long.

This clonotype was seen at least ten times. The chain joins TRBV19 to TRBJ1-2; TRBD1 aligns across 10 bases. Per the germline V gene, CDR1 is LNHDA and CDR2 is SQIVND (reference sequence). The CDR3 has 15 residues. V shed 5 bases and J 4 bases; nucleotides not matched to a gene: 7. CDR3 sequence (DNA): TGTGCCAGTAGTCTCACGACAGGGGGCATCTATGGCTACACCTTC. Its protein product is CASSLTTGGIYGYTF.

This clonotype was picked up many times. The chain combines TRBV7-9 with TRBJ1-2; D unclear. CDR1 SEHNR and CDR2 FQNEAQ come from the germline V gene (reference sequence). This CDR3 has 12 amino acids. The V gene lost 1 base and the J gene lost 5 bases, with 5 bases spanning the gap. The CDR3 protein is CASSLVGYGYTF. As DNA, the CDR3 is TGTGCCAGCAGCTTAGTGGGTTATGGCTACACCTTC.

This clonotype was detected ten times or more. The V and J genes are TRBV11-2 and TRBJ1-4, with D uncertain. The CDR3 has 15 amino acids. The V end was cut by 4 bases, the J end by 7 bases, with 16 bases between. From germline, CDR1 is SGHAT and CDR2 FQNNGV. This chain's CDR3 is CASSSPMGTSEKLFF. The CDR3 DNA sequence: TGTGCCAGCAGCTCGCCCATGGGCACAAGTGAAAAACTGTTTTTT.

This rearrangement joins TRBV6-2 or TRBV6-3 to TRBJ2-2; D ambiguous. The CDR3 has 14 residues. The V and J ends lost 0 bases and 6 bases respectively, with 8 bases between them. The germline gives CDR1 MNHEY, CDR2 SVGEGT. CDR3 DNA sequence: TGTGCCAGCAGTTACTCGAAAGGGTCCGGGGAGCTGTTTTTT. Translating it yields CASSYSKGSGELFF.

The CDR3 DNA sequence: TGCGCCAGCAGCTTGACCGGGCAGGTCGCCTATGGCTACACCTTC. It specifies CASSLTGQVAYGYTF. The rearrangement uses TRBV5-1 and TRBJ1-2; no clear D. Trimming removed 1 base at V and 4 bases at J, with 14 bases between. Germline values: CDR1 SGHRS, CDR2 YFSETQ. The CDR3 is made up of 15 amino acids.

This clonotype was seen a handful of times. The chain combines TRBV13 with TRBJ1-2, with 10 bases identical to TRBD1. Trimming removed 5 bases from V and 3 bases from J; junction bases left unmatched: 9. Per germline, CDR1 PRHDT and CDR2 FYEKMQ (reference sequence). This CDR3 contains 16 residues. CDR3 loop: CASSIRSGTGDYGYTF. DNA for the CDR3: TGTGCCAGCAGCATACGTTCCGGGACAGGGGACTATGGCTACACCTTC.